This TCR beta chain came from a study of breast tumors, draining lymph nodes, adjacent tissues. TCRdb fed the multiplex PCR reads into MiXCR, producing one record per CDR3 protein. The repertoire has more than 20,000 distinct CDR3 sequences, roughly 50% of them found once; the top ten carry 7.5% to 9%. The germline V gene has CDR1 LNHDA and CDR2 SQIVND (reference sequence). V was clipped by 4 bases and J by 5 bases; unmatched bases: 0. The CDR3 is 13 amino acids. This clonotype has a count of ten or more. The target antigen is unknown. Notes on the study in general: Findings are consistent with lymph node origin and intratumoral expansion of most tumor T cells. Data only fit, rather than demonstrated, lymph node origin of most tumor T cells.

The source of this sequence is a female donor with breast cancer. Some clones in this sample may be carry-over from other donors' samples. Sequenced material: breast tumor tissue. The rearrangement uses TRBV19 and TRBJ2-2, with 8 bases that match TRBD2. This chain's CDR3 is CASSTSGTGELFF. CDR3 nucleotides: TGTGCCAGTAGTACTAGCGGGACCGGGGAGCTGTTTTTT.